This T cell receptor beta chain came from a study of fetal regulatory T cell absence and autoimmunity. Overall study context: IPEX patients had exocrine pancreas autoimmunity without clinical diabetes. Study conclusions and caveats: Cord blood and pancreas showed broadly similar TRB gene family usage. Antigen-driven pancreatic autoimmunity before birth in IPEX was inferred from oligoclonal enrichment.

With 8 bases removed from V and 4 bases from J, the gap between germline ends came to 29 bases. CDR1 and CDR2 (germline): SNHLY, FYNNEI. The CDR3 covers 18 residues. This was a survey-level run. The protocol was immunoSEQ multiplex PCR, while the TCRdb copy is restricted to in-frame clones and leaves out a portion. The repertoire holds more than 90,000 clones, roughly 78% seen once, with about 2.1% in the top ten. This clone appeared a single time. The antigen is not known. The specimen sequenced was pancreas tissue. The V gene is TRBV2, the J gene TRBJ1-2; TRBD1 is a possible D gene (6 bases). The receptor's source is a male donor with IPEX syndrome. The DNA of the CDR3 is TGTGCCAGCGCCACGTCATCCCTTAGGGGGGCGCGGGCCTATGGCTACACCTTC. It codes for CASATSSLRGARAYGYTF.